This TCR beta chain was captured in a study of shared clonotypes between healthy human individuals. Study observations and caveats: Among the subsets, naive ones generally showed larger estimated richness than memory ones. Shared clonotypes: approximately 4.5% naive CD4, approximately 3.4% naive CD8, around 2.2% memory CD4, under 0.5% memory CD8.

Clones were read by immunoSEQ multiplex PCR, and TCRdb kept only the in-frame ones, dropping some. This sample yields over a million clones, of which approximately 96% are seen a single time; over 1% belongs to the top ten. This clone was seen once. Its antigen is unknown. This sequence was found in a man younger than 40 in good health. Material: naive CD4+ T cells sorted from blood. The subset was: CD45RA+ positively selected.

The DNA for the CDR3 is TGTGCCAGCAGTCCCCCCCCCGGAAACACCATATATTTT. Translation gives CASSPPPGNTIYF. V gene TRBV28 combines with J gene TRBJ1-3; no clear D gene. With 5 bases removed from V and 4 bases from J, the gap between germline ends came to 9 bases. The CDR3 sequence is 13 residues long. Per the germline V gene, CDR1 is MDHEN and CDR2 is SYDVKM.